The present entry profiles one TCR beta chain with its context. Its specificity is not known. The entry originates in a study of shared clonotypes between healthy human individuals. Study in general: A couple of women and a few men aged 18 to 49 made up the donors.

Positively selected for CCR7, the CD45RO-negative cells used as naive CD8 cells excluded terminally differentiated effector memory CD45RA+ cells. Study donors comprised healthy, HIV-negative adults devoid of recent acute infection or vaccination. There are 13 residues in the CDR3. Trimming removed 0 bases at V and 2 bases at J, with 5 bases between. Germline-derived CDR1 and CDR2 are SGHKS and YYEKEE (reference sequence). Only in-frame clones appear in the TCRdb table, and some are missing; sequencing was by immunoSEQ multiplex PCR. The table lists under 1 million clones, 92% of them singletons. Study results and caveats: Only blood was sampled; tissue repertoires likely differ.

The chain has TRBV5-5 and TRBJ1-1; D remains ambiguous. Specimen: naive CD8+ T cells sorted from blood. The TCR comes from a man aged 25-40 years in good health. The chain's CDR3 is CASSLVANTEAFF. The CDR3 DNA reads as TGTGCCAGCAGCTTGGTAGCAAACACTGAAGCTTTCTTT. The variable domain in full, completed from reference TRBV5-5 and TRBJ1-1, reads DAGVTQSPTHLIKTRGQQVTLRCSPISGHKSVSWYQQVLGQGPQFIFQYYEKEERGRGNFPDRFSARQFPNYSSELNVNALLLGDSALYLCASSLVANTEAFFGQGTRLTVV.